The 20 T cell receptor beta chains below all came from one sample that was sequenced in a study of CD8+CD57+ T cells in acquired aplastic anemia. Sequencing involved patients with CD8+CD57+ cell expansion previously shown by flow cytometry. Both TCR beta VDJ combination and CDR3 sequence profiling were carried out. Genomic DNA was the template for this profiling. TCRdb passed the reads through MiXCR, listing each CDR3 protein once. Here the sample spans just over 450,000 distinct CDR3 sequences, roughly a third being singletons. The sample comprised sorted CD4+, CD8+, or CD8+CD57+ T cells (not recorded which) from PBMCs. The receptors shown here come from a human donor with aplastic anemia.

The chain uses TRBV4-1 and TRBJ1-5; weak D call: TRBD1 (6 bases). Germline V gene sequence: CDR1 MGHRA, CDR2 YSYEKL. CDR3 length: 14 residues. Deletions cut 3 bases from V and 6 bases from J, with 12 bases between. The CDR3 DNA follows: TGCGCCAGCAGCCAGGAACCAGGGGTTCAGCCCCAGCATTTT. Translated: CASSQEPGVQPQHF.

Details on this clonotype: The junction does not match germline at one end; this may be a read error. This chain links TRBV4-1 with TRBJ1-1; the D is unclear. Germline V gene sequence: CDR1 MGHRA, CDR2 YSYEKL. This CDR3 comprises 16 residues. In DNA form, the CDR3 reads TGCGCCAGCAGCCCCGTCGGGCAAAGAAAGAACACTGAAGCCTTCTTT. Its protein is CASSPVGQRKNTEAFF.

This clonotype showed up just a few times. V gene TRBV9 combines with J gene TRBJ1-1; 8 positions agree with TRBD1. This CDR3 has 13 amino acids. J gave up 6 bases and V 3 bases, and 4 bases lay outside the gene matches. Germline V gene sequence: CDR1 SGDLS, CDR2 YYNGEE. The CDR3 here is CASSATGGPEAFF. In DNA, the CDR3 is TGTGCCAGCAGCGCCACAGGGGGGCCTGAAGCTTTCTTT.

The sample holds a few counts of this clonotype. The chain joins TRBV28 to TRBJ2-1, with 9 bases identical to TRBD1. V was pared by 7 bases and J by 6 bases, with 16 bases of the junction left unmatched. CDR1 and CDR2 (germline): MDHEN, SYDVKM. CDR3 size: 17 residues. CDR3 sequence: CASTPWKGQGFSNEQFF. CDR3 DNA: TGTGCCAGCACCCCGTGGAAGGGACAGGGCTTCTCCAATGAGCAGTTCTTC. Using reference TRBV28 and TRBJ2-1 for the parts outside the CDR3, the full variable domain is DVKVTQSSRYLVKRTGEKVFLECVQDMDHENMFWYRQDPGLGLRLIYFSYDVKMKEKGDIPEGYSVSREKKERFSLILESASTNQTSMYLCASTPWKGQGFSNEQFFGPGTRLTVL.

The table lists this clonotype with a few counts. This chain links TRBV18 with TRBJ1-3; D is unclear. V dropped 3 bases and J dropped 3 bases, with 9 bases sitting between them. This CDR3 region has 14 residues. The germline gives CDR1 KGHSH, CDR2 LQKENI. This chain's CDR3 is CASSPEMGGNTIYF. For the CDR3, the DNA is TGTGCCAGCTCACCCGAGATGGGTGGAAACACCATATATTTT.

This chain uses TRBV27 with TRBJ1-6; D unresolved. Germline CDR1 reads MNHEY; CDR2 reads SMNVEV (reference sequence). V lost 8 bases, J lost 9 bases, and 14 bases lay in between. CDR3 length: 13 amino acids. The CDR3 here is CASSREPFSPLHF. The DNA of the CDR3 is TGTGCCAGCTCCCGAGAACCCTTTTCACCCCTCCACTTT.

This clonotype came up many times. The genes are TRBV11-2 and TRBJ1-6; possible D gene TRBD1, 5 bases. Germline V gene data show CDR1 as SGHAT and CDR2 as FQNNGV. This CDR3 is built from 15 residues. V gave up 2 bases and J gave up 5 bases, with 10 bases separating them. The CDR3 loop reads CASSLWGRDNSPLHF. Here the CDR3 DNA reads TGTGCCAGCAGCTTATGGGGCAGGGATAATTCACCCCTCCACTTT.

V and J are TRBV11-2 and TRBJ2-1, with D unclear. The CDR3 sequence is 14 residues long. Germline CDR1 SGHAT, CDR2 FQNNGV. V was clipped by 1 base and J by 7 bases, with 11 bases between them. CDR3 coding DNA: TGTGCCAGCAGCTTAGGGTTTTACCGGAATGAGCAGTTCTTC. It is translated as CASSLGFYRNEQFF.

With regard to this clonotype: A much larger clone lies a single base off, so this may be a read error. J is TRBJ1-5 and V is TRBV7-2; D is ambiguous. Germline CDR1 is SGHTA and CDR2 is FQGNSA. CDR3 size: 14 residues. CDR3 residues: CASSLEMTNLPQHF. The CDR3, as DNA: TGTGCCAGCAGCTTAGAAATGACAAATCTGCCCCAGCATTTT.

At least ten counts were recorded for this clonotype. The chain couples TRBV6-5 to TRBJ1-6; D is uncertain. This CDR3 has 13 amino acids. Germline lookup yields CDR1 MNHEY and CDR2 SVGAGI. Trimming removed 2 bases from V and 10 bases from J, with 9 bases in between. The CDR3 region has the DNA TGTGCCAGCAGTTACCTGGGCCCCTCACCCCTCCACTTT. Amino acid sequence: CASSYLGPSPLHF.

This clonotype was observed many times. The chain links TRBV20-1 to TRBJ1-5; tentatively, D is TRBD1 (5 bases). Germline assignment: CDR1 DFQATT and CDR2 SNEGSKA (reference sequence). V lost 1 base to trimming and J lost 3 bases, with 13 bases between them. This CDR3 region has 15 residues. The CDR3 DNA reads as TGCAGTGCTAGAGTAACGGGGGGGACCAATCAGCCCCAGCATTTT. Its protein product is CSARVTGGTNQPQHF.

In this sample, this clonotype turned up many times. This chain links TRBV15 with TRBJ1-2; 7 nucleotides align to TRBD1. Germline V gene data show CDR1 as LNHNV and CDR2 as YYDKDF (reference sequence). V was clipped by 1 base and J by 8 bases; unmatched bases: 7. CDR3 length: 14 amino acids. CDR3 protein: CATSRATGEDGYTF. The CDR3, as DNA: TGTGCCACCAGCAGAGCCACAGGGGAGGACGGCTACACCTTC.

This clonotype appeared a few times. The genes are TRBV7-2 and TRBJ1-3; TRBD1 might be the D (5 bases). Trimming took 4 bases from V and 3 from J, leaving 13 bases between them. This CDR3 spans 15 amino acids. The germline V gene encodes CDR1 SGHTA and CDR2 FQGNSA. The CDR3 DNA is TGTGCCAGCAGCTCCAGGGAATCAGATGGAAACACCATATATTTT. This translates into CASSSRESDGNTIYF. The whole variable domain, remainder taken from reference TRBV7-2 and TRBJ1-3, is GAGVSQSPSNKVTEKGKDVELRCDPISGHTALYWYRQSLGQGLEFLIYFQGNSAPDKSGLPSDRFSAERTGGSVSTLTIQRTQQEDSAVYLCASSSRESDGNTIYFGEGSWLTVV.

The chain employs TRBV9 and TRBJ1-6; 10 positions match TRBD1. The J segment lost 8 bases and the V segment lost 2 bases, leaving 4 bases of the junction unmatched. The CDR3 has 15 amino acids. From germline, CDR1 is SGDLS and CDR2 YYNGEE. The CDR3 spells CASSVGGTGDSPLHF. Written as DNA, the CDR3 is TGTGCCAGCAGCGTGGGCGGGACAGGGGATTCACCCCTCCACTTT.

The V and J genes are TRBV5-1 and TRBJ1-5; D gene unclear. V was shortened by 1 base and J by 6 bases, with 11 bases between the two germline ends. Germline V gives CDR1 SGHRS, CDR2 YFSETQ. This CDR3 has 14 amino acids. CDR3 sequence: CASSLNEGTQPQHF. The CDR3 coding sequence is TGCGCCAGCAGCTTGAACGAGGGAACTCAGCCCCAGCATTTT.

The chain joins TRBV6-5 to TRBJ2-1, with D hard to call. The ends were cut back, 2 bases at V and 10 bases at J, with 15 bases in the middle. The CDR3 loop spans 14 amino acids. Per the germline V gene, CDR1 is MNHEY and CDR2 is SVGAGI. CDR3 sequence reads: CASSYDSRGPEQFF. DNA of the CDR3: TGTGCCAGCAGTTACGATAGCAGAGGTCCGGAGCAGTTCTTC.

The table lists this clonotype with a few counts. Just one base apart from a much larger clone, this may be a read error. Without the conserved terminal phenylalanine or tryptophan, this CDR3 likely stems from a read error. V is TRBV2 and J is TRBJ1-1; D gene unclear. From germline, CDR1 is SNHLY and CDR2 FYNNEI. Trimming pared 3 bases from V and 7 bases from J, leaving 9 bases between. There are 12 residues in the CDR3. This CDR3 reads CASSEDRYEAFY. As DNA, the CDR3 is TGTGCCAGCAGTGAGGACCGGTATGAAGCTTTCTAT.

In this sample, this clonotype turned up a few times. The chain combines TRBV25-1 with TRBJ2-7; 8 bases match TRBD1. The CDR3 is made up of 14 amino acids. Looked up from germline, CDR1 is MGHDK and CDR2 is SYGVNS. The ends lost 6 bases at V and 6 bases at J; junction bases unmatched: 10. CDR3 amino acids: CASSLTGTGGEQYF. As DNA, the CDR3 is TGTGCCAGCAGCTTAACGGGAACAGGGGGCGAGCAGTACTTC.

This clonotype was seen repeatedly, ten times or more. This chain connects TRBV11-2 to TRBJ1-2; 8 bases line up with TRBD1. Germline V gene data show CDR1 as SGHAT and CDR2 as FQNNGV. The CDR3 totals 14 residues. J lost 4 bases, V lost 1 base, and 2 bases had no gene match. The CDR3 region is CASSLGTGGYGYTF. The DNA of the CDR3 is TGTGCCAGCAGCTTAGGAACAGGGGGCTATGGCTACACCTTC.

V gene TRBV29-1 combines with J gene TRBJ1-2; D is possibly TRBD1 (6 bases). Between the trimmed V and J ends, which lost 1 base and 4 bases, there was a span of 10 bases. This CDR3 spans 13 amino acids. Germline loops: CDR1 SQVTM, CDR2 ANQGSEA. CDR3 sequence (DNA): TGCAGCGTTGAAGCCGGACAGACCTATGGCTACACCTTC. The encoded protein is CSVEAGQTYGYTF. Full variable domain (outside the CDR3, taken from reference TRBV29-1 and TRBJ1-2): SAVISQKPSRDICQRGTSLTIQCQVDSQVTMMFWYRQQPGQSLTLIATANQGSEATYESGFVIDKFPISRPNLTFSTLTVSNMSPEDSSIYLCSVEAGQTYGYTFGSGTRLTVV.